Listed below are T cell receptor beta chains from one sample, sequenced in a study of cytomegalovirus exposure and HLA in healthy donors. Some clones are missing from TCRdb's copy, which holds only in-frame ones; the method was immunoSEQ multiplex PCR. The sample has around 130,000 clones; over 75% are singletons. Specimen: PBMCs. These receptors came from a man in his late teens or twenties in good health and CMV-seropositive. The CDR3 runs from the conserved cysteine through the conserved F or W. The D gene is left open where the match is weak. Clone size is not always given. Where it is, it says once, few, many or a class for expanded clones.

v_call: TRBV11-2; d_call: TRBD1; clone_size: .; j_call: TRBJ1-1; cdr3_aa: CASSKGGVEEAFF; cdr3_nt: TGTGCCAGCAGCAAAGGGGGCGTAGAGGAAGCTTTCTTT
v_call: TRBV7-9; d_call: TRBD1; clone_size: .; j_call: TRBJ2-7; cdr3_aa: CASSSNRGSYEQYF; cdr3_nt: TGTGCCAGCAGCTCGAACAGGGGATCCTACGAGCAGTACTTC
v_call: TRBV9; d_call: .; clone_size: .; j_call: TRBJ2-1; cdr3_aa: CASSVDLPGNEQFF; cdr3_nt: TGTGCCAGCAGCGTAGACTTGCCGGGGAATGAGCAGTTCTTC
v_call: TRBV30; d_call: .; clone_size: .; j_call: TRBJ1-5; cdr3_aa: CAWSLGVGNQPQHF; cdr3_nt: TGTGCCTGGAGTTTAGGGGTTGGCAATCAGCCCCAGCATTTT
v_call: TRBV6-1; d_call: TRBD1; clone_size: once; j_call: TRBJ1-5; cdr3_aa: CASTLMGQGGQPQHF; cdr3_nt: TGTGCCAGCACTCTAATGGGACAGGGCGGTCAGCCCCAGCATTTT
v_call: TRBV4-1; d_call: TRBD1; clone_size: .; j_call: TRBJ2-7; cdr3_aa: CASSPKPGQGYEQYF; cdr3_nt: TGCGCCAGCAGCCCAAAGCCGGGACAGGGGTACGAGCAGTACTTC
v_call: TRBV12-5; d_call: TRBD1; clone_size: .; j_call: TRBJ1-1; cdr3_aa: CASGLPGGAGNTEAFF; cdr3_nt: TGTGCTAGTGGTTTGCCAGGGGGCGCGGGGAACACTGAAGCTTTCTTT
v_call: TRBV6-1; d_call: .; clone_size: few; j_call: TRBJ2-7; cdr3_aa: CASSEMGSEDQNPYEQYF; cdr3_nt: TGTGCCAGCAGTGAGATGGGTAGCGAGGACCAGAATCCCTACGAGCAGTACTTC
v_call: TRBV28; d_call: .; clone_size: .; j_call: TRBJ1-4; cdr3_aa: CASSSTRGKLFF; cdr3_nt: TGTGCCAGCAGTTCAACACGGGGAAAACTGTTTTTT
v_call: TRBV7-9; d_call: .; clone_size: .; j_call: TRBJ2-2; cdr3_aa: CASRRAGDTGELFF; cdr3_nt: TGTGCCAGCAGGCGGGCAGGGGATACCGGGGAGCTGTTTTTT
v_call: TRBV29-1; d_call: .; clone_size: .; j_call: TRBJ2-2; cdr3_aa: CSVERQGSTGELFF; cdr3_nt: TGCAGCGTTGAACGGCAGGGGAGCACCGGGGAGCTGTTTTTC
v_call: TRBV29-1; d_call: TRBD1; clone_size: few; j_call: TRBJ1-1; cdr3_aa: CSGSGGGNTEAFF; cdr3_nt: TGCAGCGGATCAGGGGGCGGAAACACTGAAGCTTTCTTT
v_call: TRBV4-1; d_call: .; clone_size: .; j_call: TRBJ2-2; cdr3_aa: CASSQEGWGPTGELFF; cdr3_nt: TGCGCCAGCAGCCAAGAGGGATGGGGGCCCACCGGGGAGCTGTTTTTT
v_call: TRBV7-9; d_call: .; clone_size: .; j_call: TRBJ2-1; cdr3_aa: CSSSSRGGSSYNEQFF; cdr3_nt: TGTTCCAGCAGCTCGAGGGGGGGCAGCTCCTACAATGAGCAGTTCTTC